This T cell receptor beta chain derives from a study of early T cells in non-severe SARS-CoV-2 infection. This clonotype showed up just a few times. Individually, cDNA molecules had unique molecular identifiers attached to them. In TCRdb, the 5' RACE reads were re-called with MiXCR into one record per CDR3 protein. The profile covers around 70,000 distinct CDR3 sequences, with over 8% appearing a single time and 3.2% taken by the ten largest. Germline V lookup: CDR1 SGHVS, CDR2 FNYEAQ. The CDR3 spans 13 residues. V dropped 5 bases and J dropped 2; count of bases not matched to a gene: 3. The receptor was isolated from an adult who was a healthcare worker with PCR-confirmed SARS-CoV-2 infection or an uninfected control (not recorded which). V is TRBV7-6 and J is TRBJ2-7; the match to TRBD1 covers 7 bases. Material for sequencing was whole blood. CDR3 in DNA: TGTGCCAGCAGCGCCGGGACAGCCTACGAGCAGTACTTC. This gives the protein CASSAGTAYEQYF.